This TCR beta chain appears in the sequencing data of a study of blood T cell repertoires in COVID-19. Sequencing was performed with immunoSEQ multiplex PCR; in TCRdb, only in-frame clones are kept and a portion is missing. This sample has about 230,000 clones, with 80% to 90% found just once. Germline V CDR1 and CDR2: SGHNT, YYREEE (reference sequence). The V and J ends lost 5 bases and 2 bases respectively, with 10 bases between them. This CDR3 region has 13 residues. The receptor comes from a woman in her thirties who had been exposed to COVID-19. The chain recombines TRBV5-4 with TRBJ1-2, with D unclear. The source material was PBMCs or T cells enriched from blood (not recorded which). CDR3 bases: TGTGCCAGCAGTTCCACAGTAAACTATGGCTACACCTTC. Translated: CASSSTVNYGYTF.